These 32 T cell receptor beta chains originate from one sample sequenced in a study of CD8+ T cells in alopecia areata. Combined cutaneous lymph node cells underwent sorting by CD4, CD8alpha, NKG2D, NKG2ACE and additional markers. Once RNA had been extracted, it was reverse transcribed into cDNA to act as the sequencing template. Assay: immunoSEQ multiplex PCR; the TCRdb copy retains only in-frame clones and omits some. The repertoire consists of about 270,000 clones, none detected only once. Source material: CD4+ T cells sorted from a lymph node. Receptor source: a C3H/HeJ mouse with alopecia areata. Strain haplotype (MHC): H2-k.

This clone turned up a few times. Any gene name here is a mouse gene name. The CDR3 end lies 4 residues beyond the end of the read and is filled in from the germline J gene. The chain links TRBV13-1 to TRBJ1-1; 10 nucleotides line up with TRBD1. Germline lookup yields CDR1 NSHNY and CDR2 SYGAGN. CDR3 length: 13 amino acids. The CDR3 DNA, read in part, is TGTGCCAGCAGTGTGGGACAGGGGACA. This sequence encodes CASSVGQGT. The whole CDR3 is CASSVGQGTEVFF.

A note on this clone: This may come from a read error, since a much larger clone is one base off. Gene names are the mouse ones. The DNA read from the CDR3 is TGTGCCAGCAGTATACGGACAACAAACACCGGG. Translated, it gives CASSIRTTNTG. The whole CDR3 sequence reads CASSIRTTNTGQLYF. The V and J genes are TRBV19 and TRBJ2-2, with D possibly being TRBD1 (5 bases). From the germline J gene comes the end of the CDR3, since the read stops 4 residues before it. The CDR3 extends over 15 amino acids. Trimming removed 1 base from V and 0 bases from J, with 7 bases in between. Germline CDR1 reads FNHDT; CDR2 reads SITEND (reference sequence).

This clone has a handful of counts. Gene and germline names: mouse. The CDR3 is cut off 3 residues early in the read; its end comes from the germline J gene. This chain uses TRBV19 with TRBJ1-6; 9 nucleotides line up with TRBD1. TRBJ1-6 is assigned to the ORF class and has an uncertain function. V shed 6 bases and J 10 bases; nucleotides not matched to a gene: 8. The CDR3 is 14 amino acids. The V gene's germline CDR1 is FNHDT and CDR2 SITEND (reference sequence). The CDR3 is CASNPRTGVSPLYF. Partial CDR3 DNA: TGTGCCAGCAACCCCCGGACAGGGGTGTCGCCC.

As for this clone: Gene and germline names: mouse. The CDR3 reads CASSATGGLQDTQYF. The DNA read from the CDR3 is TGTGCCAGCAGTGCGACAGGGGGACTCCAAGAC. The chain recombines TRBV19 with TRBJ2-5, with TRBD1 matching over 9 bases. From the germline J gene comes the end of the CDR3, since the read stops 4 residues before it. The germline gives CDR1 FNHDT, CDR2 SITEND (reference sequence). This CDR3 contains 15 residues. V lost 4 bases, J lost 2 bases, and 5 bases stayed unmatched.

A few counts support this clone. Germline and genes here are mouse. The CDR3 loop reads CASRRDSYEQYF. The part of the CDR3 DNA that was read is TGTGCCAGCAGGAGGGACAGCTAT. V gene TRBV13-3 combines with J gene TRBJ2-7; 7 nucleotides align to TRBD1. The read terminates 4 residues ahead of where the CDR3 ends, so the germline J gene completes it. This CDR3 contains 12 residues. The V gene's germline CDR1 is NNHDY and CDR2 SYVADS. V shed 5 bases, J shed 3 bases, and the junction held 2 bases outside the gene matches.

About this clone: All gene names here are mouse names. The CDR3 end lies 4 residues beyond the end of the read and is filled in from the germline J gene. V usage is TRBV13-1 and J usage is TRBJ1-1; D is possibly TRBD1 (5 bases). This CDR3 is 13 amino acids long. Germline CDR1 and CDR2: NSHNY and SYGAGN. The DNA read from the CDR3 is TGTGCCAGCAGCCCTCAGGGAAGGGCA. Amino acids: CASSPQGRA. The entire CDR3 sequence reads CASSPQGRAEVFF.

Concerning this clone: The listed genes are named as in mouse. The read comes to an end 3 residues before the CDR3 does, leaving the germline J gene to fill in the end. The genes are TRBV19 and TRBJ1-6; 10 bases match TRBD1. TRBJ1-6 is an ORF, with its function uncertain. Germline values: CDR1 FNHDT, CDR2 SITEND (reference sequence). J was trimmed by 8 bases and V by 4 bases; bases with no gene match: 6. The CDR3 is 15 residues long. CDR3 bases read: TGTGCCAGCAGTCGACAGGGGGCAATATATTCGCCC. Encoded protein: CASSRQGAIYSP. In full, the CDR3 reads CASSRQGAIYSPLYF.

As to this clone: Mouse gene names apply. Read data end 4 residues before the CDR3 end; the end is taken from the germline J gene. The chain links TRBV13-3 to TRBJ2-7; D is uncertain. Germline lookup yields CDR1 NNHDY and CDR2 SYVADS. This CDR3 is 10 amino acids long. This CDR3 reads CASSNNEQYF. The DNA read from the CDR3 is TGTGCCAGCAGCAACAAT.

On this clone: These gene names are mouse names. Read sequence stops 4 residues before the CDR3 end, and the germline J gene provides the missing end. This sequence joins TRBV19 and TRBJ1-2, with 7 bases fitting TRBD1. This CDR3 comprises 12 residues. Germline V gives CDR1 FNHDT, CDR2 SITEND (reference sequence). The V segment lost 5 bases and the J segment 4 bases; nucleotides outside the gene matches: 2. The sequenced CDR3 bases are TGTGCCAGCAGGACAGGGAGCTCC. Its translation is CASRTGSS. The entire CDR3 reads CASRTGSSDYTF. The entire variable domain, with the rest obtained from reference TRBV19 and TRBJ1-2, is as follows: GGIITQTPKFLIGQEGQKLTLKCQQNFNHDTMYWYRQDSGKGLRLIYYSITENDLQKGDLSEGYDASREKKSSFSLTVTSAQKNEMAVFLCASRTGSSDYTFGSGTRLLVI.

Points on this clone: Gene names and germline refer to mouse. CDR3 protein: CTCSAEPGGEDTQYF. The sequenced part of the CDR3 DNA is TGCACCTGCAGTGCAGAACCAGGGGGCGAAGAC. The V gene is TRBV1, the J gene TRBJ2-5; the match to TRBD1 covers 8 bases. The read gets to within 4 residues of the CDR3 end, and the germline J gene fills in the rest. This CDR3 has 15 amino acids. Germline V gene data show CDR1 as NSQYPW and CDR2 as LRSPGD (reference sequence).

This clone was picked up many times. Gene names and germline match the mouse. The CDR3 end falls 4 residues outside the read, so it is completed with the germline J gene. This CDR3 is also generated by other DNA sequences in the sample. The V gene is TRBV17, the J gene TRBJ2-1, with 11 bases aligning to TRBD1. This CDR3 contains 16 residues. CDR1 MNHDT and CDR2 YYDKIL come from the germline V gene. The ends lost 1 base at V and 3 bases at J; junction bases unmatched: 2. This CDR3 reads CASSRGGTGGYAEQFF. The covered CDR3 bases are TGTGCTAGCAGTAGAGGTGGGACAGGGGGCTATGCT.

Of note for this clone: Mouse germline and gene names are used. The read is 4 residues too short to cover the CDR3 end, so that end is filled in from the germline J gene. The chain carries TRBV19 and TRBJ2-2, with D tentatively TRBD1 (5 bases). Deletions cut 3 bases from V and 6 bases from J, with 6 bases between. Germline assignment: CDR1 FNHDT and CDR2 SITEND (reference sequence). This CDR3 is built from 12 residues. CDR3 DNA, as far as it was read: TGTGCCAGCAGTAGCAGGGCCGGG. It codes for CASSSRAG. The whole CDR3 sequence reads CASSSRAGQLYF.

This clone was detected only a few times. Gene names refer to mouse genes. The read comes to an end 4 residues before the CDR3 does, leaving the germline J gene to fill in the end. This chain uses TRBV19 with TRBJ1-1, with D possibly matching TRBD1 (6 bases). This CDR3 spans 16 amino acids. Trimming left V 0 bases short and J 3 bases short, with 15 bases between. Germline V CDR1 and CDR2: FNHDT, SITEND (reference sequence). The chain's CDR3 is CASSIARGAPDTEVFF. The sequenced CDR3 bases are TGTGCCAGCAGTATAGCTCGGGGGGCGCCCGACACA. The full variable domain, in which reference TRBV19 and TRBJ1-1 provide the parts outside the CDR3, is GGIITQTPKFLIGQEGQKLTLKCQQNFNHDTMYWYRQDSGKGLRLIYYSITENDLQKGDLSEGYDASREKKSSFSLTVTSAQKNEMAVFLCASSIARGAPDTEVFFGKGTRLTVV.

This clone was picked up a small number of times. Genes here carry mouse names. The sequenced fragment ends 4 residues before the CDR3 boundary, so the rest is inferred from the germline J gene. V usage is TRBV1 and J usage is TRBJ2-5, with TRBD2 matching 11 bases. Per germline, CDR1 NSQYPW and CDR2 LRSPGD (reference sequence). The CDR3 has 15 residues. CDR3 DNA, as far as it was read: TGCACCTGCAGTGCCATGGGACTGGGGGAAGAC. Protein sequence: CTCSAMGLGED. The complete CDR3 protein is CTCSAMGLGEDTQYF. Using reference TRBV1 and TRBJ2-5 for the parts outside the CDR3, the full variable domain is VTLLEQNPRWRLVPRGQAVNLRCILKNSQYPWMSWYQQDLQKQLQWLFTLRSPGDKEVKSLPGADYLATRVTDTELRLQVANMSQGRTLYCTCSAMGLGEDTQYFGPGTRLLVL.

To note about this clone: The gene names here belong to mouse. The CDR3 end falls 4 residues outside the read, so it is completed with the germline J gene. V gene TRBV13-2 combines with J gene TRBJ2-1; a weak D match, TRBD1 (5 bases). CDR1 is NNHNN and CDR2 is SYGAGS in the germline V gene (reference sequence). V was shortened by 2 bases and J by 6 bases, with 6 bases between the two germline ends. The CDR3 is made up of 12 amino acids. The DNA read from the CDR3 is TGTGCCAGCGGTGACGACAGTGCT. This sequence encodes CASGDDSA. The whole CDR3 protein reads CASGDDSAEQFF.

This clone was recorded a few times. Mouse names are used for the genes. The read ends 4 residues before the CDR3 terminus; that terminus is restored from the germline J gene. J is TRBJ1-2 and V is TRBV13-3; TRBD1 matches at 9 bases. The germline V gene has CDR1 NNHDY and CDR2 SYVADS. The CDR3 runs to 13 residues. The junction had 4 bases not matched to a gene; V was cut back by 7 bases and J by 3 bases. Partial CDR3 DNA: TGTGCCAGCGGGGACAGGGCTTACTCC. Translating gives CASGDRAYS. The CDR3 reads in full as CASGDRAYSDYTF.

In its sample, this clone was seen a few times. Gene names denote mouse genes. The CDR3 extends 3 residues past the end of the read, so its final part is completed from the germline J gene. The chain uses TRBV1 and TRBJ1-6; TRBD1 matches at 9 bases. TRBJ1-6 is an ORF for which the function is uncertain. In germline, CDR1 is NSQYPW, CDR2 LRSPGD (reference sequence). CDR3 size: 17 residues. V lost 3 bases, J lost 4 bases, and 7 bases stayed unmatched. The CDR3 bases that were read are TGCACCTGCAGTGCCCCTTCCGGGACAGGGTATAATTCGCCC. Translation: CTCSAPSGTGYNSP. The full CDR3 protein is CTCSAPSGTGYNSPLYF.

Of note for this clone: Mouse names are used for the genes. The CDR3 is cut off 4 residues early in the read; its end comes from the germline J gene. The chain recombines TRBV12-1 with TRBJ1-2; TRBD1 matches 8 bases. The V gene's germline CDR1 is SGHSN and CDR2 HYEKVE. The CDR3 has 15 amino acids. V lost 1 base and J lost 0; bases outside the gene matches: 3. CDR3 DNA, as far as it was read: TGTGCCAGCTCTCTATCAGGGGGCCCAAACTCC. It yields the protein CASSLSGGPNS. The whole CDR3 sequence reads CASSLSGGPNSDYTF.

A remark on this clone: Gene names are the mouse ones. Read data end 4 residues before the CDR3 end; the end is taken from the germline J gene. This chain links TRBV13-1 with TRBJ2-2; weak D call: TRBD2 (5 bases). V was shortened by 3 bases and J by 0 bases, with 6 bases between the two germline ends. The V gene's germline CDR1 is NSHNY and CDR2 SYGAGN. The length of the CDR3 is 14 residues. The DNA read from the CDR3 is TGTGCCAGCAGTGCGGACTCAAACACCGGG. Translation gives CASSADSNTG. The whole CDR3 sequence is CASSADSNTGQLYF.

This clone was recorded a few times. Mouse gene names apply. The read ends 4 residues before the CDR3 terminus; that terminus is restored from the germline J gene. The chain is built from TRBV31 and TRBJ2-5; 7 bases agree with TRBD2. Germline-derived CDR1 and CDR2 are GKSSPN and SITVG. The CDR3 is 13 residues long. Incomplete CDR3 DNA: TGTGCCTGGAGTGCTCCTGGGGGAGAC. Protein product: CAWSAPGGD. The CDR3 as a whole reads CAWSAPGGDTQYF.

A few counts support this clone. Gene names and germline match the mouse. The read terminates 4 residues ahead of where the CDR3 ends, so the germline J gene completes it. J is TRBJ2-5 and V is TRBV13-3; TRBD2 aligns across 9 bases. From germline, CDR1 is NNHDY and CDR2 SYVADS. The CDR3 has 13 residues. CDR3 protein: CASSGLGEDTQYF. Partial CDR3 DNA: TGTGCCAGCAGTGGACTGGGGGAAGAC.

This clone was counted between two and nine times. Each gene name is a mouse one. The read terminates 4 residues ahead of where the CDR3 ends, so the germline J gene completes it. Other DNA sequences from this sample encode an identical CDR3 as well. V and J are TRBV13-2 and TRBJ2-2; TRBD2 is a possible D gene (7 bases). This CDR3 is 15 amino acids long. CDR1 NNHNN and CDR2 SYGAGS come from the germline V gene (reference sequence). V was trimmed by 1 base and J by 1 base, leaving 8 bases between them. Partial CDR3 DNA: TGTGCCAGCGGTGATAGGGGGGGAAACACCGGG. As protein: CASGDRGGNTG. The entire CDR3 protein is CASGDRGGNTGQLYF.

This clone was detected only a few times. Genes and germline come from the mouse. The read ends 4 residues shy of where the CDR3 ends; the end is completed using the germline J gene. This sequence joins TRBV13-1 and TRBJ2-1; maybe TRBD1 (6 bases). Germline V gives CDR1 NSHNY, CDR2 SYGAGN. Trimming stripped 8 bases from V and 4 bases from J, with 13 bases between. The CDR3 is made up of 13 amino acids. CDR3 protein: CARSRDNYAEQFF. The part of the CDR3 DNA that was read is TGTGCCAGGAGCCGGGACAATTATGCT.

In its sample, this clone was seen a few times. The genes and germline here are from mouse. Read sequence stops 4 residues before the CDR3 end, and the germline J gene provides the missing end. Other DNA sequences in this sample translate to the same CDR3. The chain has TRBV13-1 and TRBJ1-2; D is unclear. V was trimmed by 3 bases and J by 2 bases, leaving 8 bases between them. Germline V CDR1 and CDR2: NSHNY, SYGAGN. The CDR3 spans 13 residues. The CDR3 is CASSVDKNSDYTF. The part of the CDR3 DNA that was read is TGTGCCAGCAGTGTTGACAAGAACTCC.

This clone appeared a few times. Mouse germline and gene names are used. The read gets to within 4 residues of the CDR3 end, and the germline J gene fills in the rest. The rearrangement joins TRBV29 to TRBJ1-1; no clear D. CDR1 MSHET and CDR2 SYDVDS come from the germline V gene. Trimming took 3 bases from V and 1 from J, leaving 6 bases between them. The CDR3 contains 13 residues. The sequenced part of the CDR3 DNA is TGTGCTAGCAGTTTGGCAGGAAACACA. Translated, it gives CASSLAGNT. The full CDR3 protein reads CASSLAGNTEVFF.

In the case of this clone: The gene names here belong to mouse. The CDR3 extends 4 residues past the end of the read, so its final part is completed from the germline J gene. The identical CDR3 is also encoded by other nucleotide sequences in the sample. This sequence joins TRBV13-1 and TRBJ2-7; tentative D call: TRBD1 (6 bases). The CDR3 consists of 13 residues. Germline CDR1 is NSHNY and CDR2 is SYGAGN. V shed 3 bases and J shed 0 bases, with 7 bases lying between them. The CDR3 is CASSGTVSYEQYF. The CDR3 DNA, read in part, is TGTGCCAGCAGTGGGACAGTCTCCTAT.

To note about this clone: The genes are named according to mouse. The CDR3 is cut off 4 residues early in the read; its end comes from the germline J gene. The sample holds other DNA sequences that translate to the same CDR3. The rearrangement links TRBV13-1 to TRBJ2-7, with D perhaps TRBD1 (6 bases). This CDR3 has 12 residues. Germline V CDR1 and CDR2: NSHNY, SYGAGN. The CDR3 bases that were read are TGTGCCAGCAGTGAGACAGGATAT. It yields the protein CASSETGY. The full CDR3 protein reads CASSETGYEQYF.

The sample holds many counts of this clone. Mouse gene names apply. Distinct nucleotide sequences in the sample also encode this CDR3. CDR3 in amino acids: CASSIQGVYNSPLYF. CDR3 bases read: TGTGCCAGCAGTATTCAGGGGGTCTATAATTCGCCC. This rearrangement joins TRBV19 to TRBJ1-6; TRBD1 agrees at 7 bases. The CDR3 goes on 3 residues after the read ends, and that part is filled in from the germline J gene. TRBJ1-6 belongs to the ORF category, with a function that is uncertain. The V gene's germline CDR1 is FNHDT and CDR2 SITEND (reference sequence). V dropped 2 bases and J dropped 3; count of bases not matched to a gene: 2. The CDR3 consists of 15 residues.

This clone has just a few counts. The gene names given are mouse names. With the read ending 4 residues before the CDR3 end, the germline J gene is used to fill in that end. This chain uses TRBV31 with TRBJ2-1, with 9 bases fitting TRBD1. The ends lost 0 bases at V and 6 bases at J; junction bases unmatched: 3. The length of the CDR3 is 14 residues. The germline gives CDR1 GKSSPN, CDR2 SITVG. Incomplete CDR3 DNA: TGTGCCTGGAGTCTAAAGGACAGGGGTGCT. Protein sequence: CAWSLKDRGA. The full CDR3 protein reads CAWSLKDRGAEQFF.

In the case of this clone: Germline and genes here are mouse. The CDR3 end falls 4 residues outside the read, so it is completed with the germline J gene. This chain joins TRBV13-3 and TRBJ2-2; TRBD2 matches at 8 bases. Germline CDR1 is NNHDY and CDR2 is SYVADS. The CDR3 is 16 residues long. The trim removed 1 base at V and 6 bases at J, leaving 8 bases unmatched. The CDR3 DNA, read in part, is TGTGCCAGCAGTGATAGAACTGGGGGACCCCCCGGG. It specifies CASSDRTGGPPG. The CDR3 in its entirety is CASSDRTGGPPGQLYF.

This clone came up a few times. Mouse names are used for the genes. From the germline J gene comes the end of the CDR3, since the read stops 4 residues before it. V and J are TRBV13-3 and TRBJ1-2; 12 bases align to TRBD1. This CDR3 has 15 amino acids. CDR1 and CDR2 from the germline V gene are NNHDY and SYVADS. V shed 3 bases, J shed 3 bases, and the junction held 3 bases outside the gene matches. CDR3 DNA, as far as it was read: TGTGCCAGCAGTGGGGACAGGGGGCGCGACTCC. Its protein is CASSGDRGRDS. The CDR3, in full, reads CASSGDRGRDSDYTF.

This clone has only a few counts. Gene names are the mouse ones. The read stops 4 residues short of the end of the CDR3; the missing end is completed from the germline J gene. Within the sample, other DNA sequences also encode this same CDR3. The genes are TRBV13-3 and TRBJ2-2, with 8 bases lining up with TRBD1. Germline CDR1 is NNHDY and CDR2 is SYVADS. V was clipped by 3 bases and J by 2 bases; unmatched bases: 3. The CDR3 runs 15 residues. The CDR3 loop is CASSGTGSNTGQLYF. The CDR3 DNA, read in part, is TGTGCCAGCAGTGGGACAGGGTCGAACACCGGG.